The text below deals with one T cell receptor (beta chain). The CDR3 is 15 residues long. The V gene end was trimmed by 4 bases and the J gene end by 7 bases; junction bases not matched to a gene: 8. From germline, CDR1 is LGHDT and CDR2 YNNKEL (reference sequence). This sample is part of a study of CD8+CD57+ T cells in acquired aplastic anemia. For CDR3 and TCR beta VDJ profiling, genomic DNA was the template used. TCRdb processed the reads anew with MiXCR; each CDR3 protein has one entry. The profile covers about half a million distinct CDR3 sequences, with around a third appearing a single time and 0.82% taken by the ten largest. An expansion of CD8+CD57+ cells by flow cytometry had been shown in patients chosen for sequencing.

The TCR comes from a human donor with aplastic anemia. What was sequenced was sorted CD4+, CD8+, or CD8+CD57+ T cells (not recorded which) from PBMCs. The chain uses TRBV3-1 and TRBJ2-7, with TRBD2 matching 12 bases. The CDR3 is CASSPETSGRREQYF. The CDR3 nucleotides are TGTGCCAGCAGCCCCGAGACTAGCGGGAGAAGGGAGCAGTACTTC.